This entry is about one T cell receptor (beta chain). The authors' processing: Clinicopathological groups supplied CDR3 differences that were used to build a distant-metastasis classifier for papillary thyroid cancer. With MiXCR, TCRdb reprocessed the PCR reads. The V and J calls come from TCRdb's annotation, not from the publication. The sample consists of tens of thousands of clones, approximately 20% of them appearing once. No treatment had been given to any patient before thyroid surgery. The sample originates from a study of metastatic and nonmetastatic thyroid tumors. The wider study: Malignant thyroid and benign thyroid patients provided blood and tumor or nodule tissue whose repertoires were compared.

The clonotype comes from a female donor with papillary thyroid cancer or a benign thyroid nodule (not recorded which). Some clones in this sample may be carry-over from other donors' samples. Sequencing was performed on blood.

The CDR3 DNA is TGCGCCAGCAACCATTTTCCCCGGGGAGAAGTGAACACTGAAGCTTTCTTT. It is translated as CASNHFPRGEVNTEAFF. V gene TRBV4-1 combines with J gene TRBJ1-1, with D unresolved. The CDR3 runs 17 residues. The ends were cut back, 7 bases at V and 0 bases at J, with 21 bases in the middle. From germline, CDR1 is MGHRA and CDR2 YSYEKL.